Below, one T cell receptor (beta chain) is given with its context. Its antigen is still unknown. This entry comes from a study of CD8 T cells in ankylosing spondylitis. Regarding the study as a whole: In synovial fluid and blood from reactive arthritis, some motif variants were previously reported.

TCR beta libraries were made by quantitative 5'-RACE with molecular barcodes. TCRdb reanalysed the 5' RACE reads using MiXCR and keeps one entry per CDR3 protein. The repertoire holds hundreds of thousands of distinct CDR3 sequences, with around 25% as singletons. This CDR3 has 14 amino acids. Germline lookup yields CDR1 MNHEY and CDR2 SVGAGI. The V end was cut by 6 bases, the J end by 11 bases, with 22 bases between. The chain links TRBV6-5 to TRBJ1-1; D gene unclear. The sequence came from a male donor with ankylosing spondylitis or in good health (not recorded which). Sequencing was carried out using blood, either unsorted or a sorted T cell fraction (not recorded which). The CDR3 reads CASRLLGGNLGAFF. The CDR3 nucleotides read TGTGCCAGCAGATTACTTGGAGGGAACCTCGGGGCTTTCTTT.